This T cell receptor (beta chain) was captured by sequencing in a study of response to subunit inactivated influenza vaccine. Study-wide points: It was the authors' suggestion that each seasonal influenza vaccination recruits few new T cells.

Looked up from germline, CDR1 is DFQATT and CDR2 is SNEGSKA (reference sequence). Germline trimming cut 6 bases from V and 0 bases from J; bases unmatched to any gene: 6. This CDR3 is 14 amino acids long. One entry per CDR3 protein, called by TCRdb with MiXCR from the RT-PCR reads. The sample lists about 700,000 distinct CDR3 sequences, about 15% occurring once. There are many counts of this clonotype. Its target is not known. The chain employs TRBV20-1 and TRBJ2-3; 7 bases align to TRBD1. Sequencing was performed on PBMCs from blood, taken approximately 12 days after vaccination. This receptor was identified in a man in his fifties or sixties who received an inactivated influenza vaccine. CDR3 bases: TGCAGTGCGGCGAAGGGGGCAAGCACAGATACGCAGTATTTT. It is translated as CSAAKGASTDTQYF.